This T cell receptor beta chain emerged from a study of beta chain features in type 1 diabetes. Whole-study findings and limits: The naive, central memory and Treg TCRB repertoires showed an apparent similarity that was greater among patients than among healthy donors. Insertions were fewer and deletions more numerous at VDJ junctions in type 1 diabetes patients. When Type 1 diabetes patients were examined, their TCRB CDR3s proved moderately but significantly shorter in all four CD4+ subsets.

The authors reverse transcribed all of the isolated RNA, so sequencing captured expressed TCRB transcripts. About 3.6 million reads were obtained on average from naive, central memory and regulatory T cell samples. Clones were read by immunoSEQ multiplex PCR, and TCRdb kept only the in-frame ones, dropping some. This table has 130,000 to 150,000 clones, approximately 13% appearing once. The CDR3 is 14 residues long. Germline-derived CDR1 and CDR2 are KGHSH and LQKENI. V was trimmed by 3 bases and J by 5 bases, leaving 12 bases between them. To note about this clone: Antigen: not known.

V and J are TRBV18 and TRBJ2-3; D gene ambiguous. Sequencing was done on a sample of central memory CD4+ T cells from blood. This TCR was sampled from a man between 18 and 29 years old with type 1 diabetes. In DNA, the CDR3 is TGTGCCAGCTCACCCAACCGTGGGGTAGATACGCAGTATTTT. Protein product: CASSPNRGVDTQYF.